This TCR beta chain was found in a study of T cell clonotyping in hematopoietic cell transplantation (dated by TCRdb to the early 2020s). Background on the whole study: Blood from recipients was drawn about 28 days before transplant and again at days 30, 100 and 180 after transplant. In the study, more than 130 blood samples were gathered from a few dozen consecutive transplant recipients and their related donors. Recruitment of patients ran from 2015 to early 2017, and follow-up continued until September 2020 or until death.

With the immunoSEQ assay, which is a bias-controlled multiplex PCR relying on V- and J-specific primers, TCR beta CDR3 regions were amplified from genomic DNA. A proprietary barcode and Illumina adapter sequences were added to the CDR3 amplicons in a second PCR step. CDR3 libraries were sequenced on an Illumina MiSeq instrument. The source study handled its data this way. Export and quality control were performed with immunoSEQ Analyzer 3.0, and downstream analyses were performed with R Bioconductor and Immunarch. Only productive rearrangements in the normalized downsampled data set were used to calculate repertoire metrics. In the normalized cohort, clonotypes with more than 5 templates were defined as pathologically expanded. The Inverse Simpson Index was used to measure repertoire diversity. To capture all clonotypes, the CMV-specificity analyses were run on the non-normalized data set. The immuneACCESS repertoire file appears here via TCRdb, limited to in-frame rearrangements. These files lack a portion of the clones; in checked studies, under half of the deficit traces to unresolved V genes, and the cause of the others is not known. V and J calls plus clone size are reproduced from that table; the DNA served to infer D and trimming. The sample contains roughly 13,000 clones, around three fifths of them found a single time. In total, the top ten clones hold 9.5% to 10% of the sample.

This clone is deemed large (0.1 to 1%). The antigen it binds to is not known. Base qualities were left out, and no much larger clone turns up one base away. Here is what the overall study found, with its caveats: Overlap with donor repertoires was found for only a small fraction of recipient repertoires, with over 97% found to appear de novo at the given depth. Broader TCR repertoire diversity after transplant was predicted by Inverse Simpson Index values from donors and from recipients before transplant. The sample size was limited and the cells went unsorted, which meant the CD4 and CD8 repertoire contributions could not be told apart. Recipient TCR diversity fell after transplant, with pathologically expanded clonotypes rising progressively from day 30 to day 180.

Nuclei Lysis Solution was used to extract genomic DNA from fresh or cryopreserved unfractionated peripheral blood mononuclear cells. The germline V gene encodes CDR1 MNHEY and CDR2 SMNVEV (reference sequence). V gives up 0 bases and J gives up 1 base, and the segment between their germline ends measures 7 bases. Taken from cysteine to phenylalanine, the CDR3 has 14 residues. The entry retains the CDR3 DNA only, 42 bases that are in frame from base 1. The chain is encoded by TRBV27 joined to TRBJ2-7, with no D gene named confidently. The specimen was PBMCs. The receptor's source is a human donor who either received an allogeneic hematopoietic cell transplant for a myeloid malignancy or was a related donor (not recorded which). Some clones in this sample may be carry-over from other donors' samples. The nucleotide sequence reads TGTGCCAGCAGTTTATCGTCCAGATCCTACGAGCAGTACTTC. Its protein product is CASSLSSRSYEQYF.